The 26 T cell receptor beta chains given below trace back to one sample, sequenced in a study of patients and donors after allogeneic stem cell transplantation. TCRdb re-called the RT-PCR reads through MiXCR, storing one row per CDR3 protein. The top ten hold around a third of the sample, which has approximately 57,000 distinct CDR3 sequences, more than 10% seen once. Material: blood, either unsorted or a sorted T cell fraction (not recorded which). Receptors originate from a human donor who was either an allogeneic HSCT recipient or a stem cell or donor lymphocyte infusion donor (not recorded which). It is not recorded whose cells these are; they may come from a transplant donor.

This clonotype was seen a handful of times. The chain recombines TRBV24-1 with TRBJ2-7; TRBD2 aligns across 10 bases. Germline CDR1 KGHDR, CDR2 SFDVKD. J gave up 0 bases and V 5 bases, and 9 bases lay outside the gene matches. This CDR3 contains 17 residues. The CDR3 region has the DNA TGTGCCACCAGTGGAAAGGCGGGACTAGCGCACTCCTACGAGCAGTACTTC. It translates to CATSGKAGLAHSYEQYF.

This clonotype came up many times. The chain couples TRBV4-2 to TRBJ1-2, with a possible D match to TRBD1 (6 bases). CDR3 length equals 15 residues. V gave up 2 bases and J gave up 0 bases, with 10 bases separating them. Germline loops: CDR1 LGHNA, CDR2 YNFKEQ. This CDR3 reads CASSQSGDPNYGYTF. DNA for the CDR3: TGTGCCAGCAGCCAATCAGGGGACCCTAACTATGGCTACACCTTC.

Only a few counts were recorded for this clonotype. The chain combines TRBV29-1 with TRBJ1-2; TRBD1 matches at 7 bases. The length of the CDR3 is 15 residues. CDR1 is SQVTM, CDR2 ANQGSEA, per germline. Trimming took 4 bases from V and 4 from J; bases not matched to a gene: 12. This CDR3 reads CSVAPDRDFGYGYTF. CDR3 DNA sequence: TGCAGCGTTGCGCCTGACAGGGATTTCGGCTATGGCTACACCTTC.

The chain employs TRBV5-1 and TRBJ2-1; TRBD2 matches 7 bases. Germline V lookup: CDR1 SGHRS, CDR2 YFSETQ. J lost 5 bases, V lost 2 bases, and 16 bases had no gene match. The CDR3 extends over 18 amino acids. The CDR3 nucleotides read TGCGCCAGCAGCTTCGCATTAAGGGATGGGGAGGGGAACAATGAGCAGTTCTTC. This encodes CASSFALRDGEGNNEQFF.

This clonotype showed up just a few times. J is TRBJ1-6 and V is TRBV5-4; 8 bases align to TRBD1. After removal of 0 bases from V and 9 bases from J, the junction contained 8 bases not matched to a gene. CDR3 length equals 16 residues. Per germline, CDR1 SGHNT and CDR2 YYREEE (reference sequence). Written as DNA, the CDR3 is TGTGCCAGCAGCTTGGCAGCCGGACAGGGAGGTTCACCCCTCCACTTT. It yields the protein CASSLAAGQGGSPLHF.

The table lists this clonotype with many counts. The chain is built from TRBV5-5 and TRBJ1-1, with a tentative D call TRBD1 (5 bases). Trimming removed 2 bases at V and 1 base at J, with 6 bases between. The CDR3 sequence is 13 residues long. The V gene's germline CDR1 is SGHKS and CDR2 YYEKEE (reference sequence). CDR3 bases: TGTGCCAGCAGCTTTCAGGGGAACACTGAAGCTTTCTTT. Its translation: CASSFQGNTEAFF.

Concerning this clonotype: A much larger clone sits a single nucleotide away, making a read error possible. The chain couples TRBV3-1 to TRBJ1-2; D is uncertain. This CDR3 has 14 residues. V gave up 2 bases and J gave up 3 bases, with 10 bases separating them. The germline gives CDR1 LGHDT, CDR2 YNNKEL (reference sequence). CDR3 sequence (DNA): TGTGCCAGCAGCCAAAGGCAGCGGTACTATGGCTACACCTTC. Translating gives CASSQRQRYYGYTF.

In this sample, this clonotype turned up a few times. V is TRBV21-1 and J is TRBJ2-3; the table's D call, TRBD1, has no DNA check behind it. TRBV21-1 is designated a pseudogene. This CDR3 region has 14 residues. CDR3 sequence: CASSTRERADTQYF. The CDR3 DNA reads TGTGCCAGCAGCACCCGTGAAAGGGCAGATACGCAGTATTTT.

This clonotype was counted a few times. V gene TRBV3-1 combines with J gene TRBJ2-7; no reliable D call. Between the trimmed V and J ends, which lost 1 base and 2 bases, there was a span of 12 bases. The CDR3 has 15 amino acids. Germline V gene sequence: CDR1 LGHDT, CDR2 YNNKEL (reference sequence). CDR3 region: CASSQGLPTTYEQYF. The CDR3 DNA sequence: TGTGCCAGCAGCCAAGGGCTCCCTACGACCTACGAGCAGTACTTC.

This clonotype was picked up a small number of times. The rearrangement links TRBV5-6 to TRBJ2-5; tentative D call: TRBD2 (6 bases). The CDR3 extends over 15 amino acids. The V gene's germline CDR1 is SGHDT and CDR2 YYEEEE. V shed 2 bases and J shed 1 base, with 12 bases lying between them. The CDR3 nucleotides are TGTGCCAGCAGCTTCCGGGACTTCCCCCAAGAGACCCAGTACTTC. Protein sequence: CASSFRDFPQETQYF.

The sample holds many counts of this clonotype. This chain uses TRBV7-9 with TRBJ1-4, with D uncertain. Germline assignment: CDR1 SEHNR and CDR2 FQNEAQ (reference sequence). CDR3 size: 16 residues. The V end was cut by 2 bases, the J end by 5 bases, with 15 bases between. The CDR3 sequence: CASSLQVQTLNEKLFF. The CDR3 coding sequence is TGTGCCAGCAGCTTACAAGTTCAGACGTTAAATGAAAAACTGTTTTTT.

The chain couples TRBV6-6 to TRBJ2-3; D remains unclear. Trimming removed 5 bases from V and 1 base from J, with 10 bases in between. Germline values: CDR1 MNHNY, CDR2 SVGAGI (reference sequence). The CDR3 sequence is 14 residues long. The CDR3 DNA reads TGTGCCAGCAGTGGCGGAGTTCGCACAGATACGCAGTATTTT. Translation gives CASSGGVRTDTQYF.

This clonotype was observed a few times. The rearrangement uses TRBV6-5 and TRBJ2-5; tentative D call: TRBD1 (6 bases). Looked up from germline, CDR1 is MNHEY and CDR2 is SVGAGI. The CDR3 extends over 15 amino acids. Trimming left V 0 bases short and J 4 bases short, with 12 bases between. This CDR3 is CASSYSTGLGETQYF. The DNA of the CDR3 is TGTGCCAGCAGTTACTCGACAGGTCTCGGAGAGACCCAGTACTTC.

Only a few counts were recorded for this clonotype. The chain joins TRBV5-4 to TRBJ1-6; unclear D gene. The germline gives CDR1 SGHNT, CDR2 YYREEE (reference sequence). Trimming took off 4 bases at V and 8 bases at J, with 7 bases between the two ends. The CDR3 is 12 residues long. The DNA of the CDR3 is TGTGCCAGCAGCACACGGGATTCACCCCTCCACTTT. Translation gives CASSTRDSPLHF.

The V call is TRBV18, the J call TRBJ2-5; TRBD2 aligns across 11 bases. In germline, CDR1 is KGHSH, CDR2 LQKENI. This CDR3 contains 18 residues. V trimming: 6 bases; J trimming: 0 bases; junction bases outside the gene matches: 12. CDR3 nucleotides: TGTGCCAGCTCTCAATTTCTCCGGGGACTAGCGGACCAAGAGACCCAGTACTTC. It translates to CASSQFLRGLADQETQYF.

This clonotype was counted many times. This chain joins TRBV6-5 and TRBJ1-5; 8 positions agree with TRBD1. This CDR3 region has 14 residues. Per germline, CDR1 MNHEY and CDR2 SVGAGI. The V segment lost 6 bases and the J segment 1 base; nucleotides outside the gene matches: 2. The CDR3 DNA follows: TGTGCCAGCAGACAGGGGGGCAGCAATCAGCCCCAGCATTTT. Translation gives CASRQGGSNQPQHF.

This clonotype was detected a few times. The gene calls are TRBV20-1 and TRBJ2-7; no firm D call. V lost 0 bases to trimming and J lost 0 bases, with 12 bases between them. Germline CDR1 DFQATT, CDR2 SNEGSKA (reference sequence). The CDR3 spans 15 residues. This CDR3 is CSARDGERNSYEQYF. CDR3 nucleotide sequence: TGCAGTGCTAGAGATGGAGAAAGGAACTCCTACGAGCAGTACTTC.

This clonotype occurred many times. This sequence joins TRBV6-2 or TRBV6-3 and TRBJ1-2; D unresolved. Between the trimmed V and J ends, which lost 5 bases and 1 base, there was a span of 8 bases. The germline V gene encodes CDR1 MNHEY and CDR2 SVGEGT. The CDR3 runs to 13 residues. CDR3 residues: CASSQTFNYGYTF. CDR3 nucleotides: TGTGCCAGCAGTCAAACTTTTAACTATGGCTACACCTTC.

There are a few counts of this clonotype. This chain joins TRBV20-1 and TRBJ2-5, with TRBD1 matching over 7 bases. Germline V gene data show CDR1 as DFQATT and CDR2 as SNEGSKA (reference sequence). The V and J ends lost 4 bases and 2 bases, in that order; junction bases with no gene match: 1. There are 12 residues in the CDR3. DNA of the CDR3: TGCAGTGCTACCAGGGGGCAAGAGACCCAGTACTTC. Protein: CSATRGQETQYF.

This clonotype was observed a few times. V and J are TRBV12-3 or TRBV12-4 and TRBJ1-5; D is unclear. V dropped 5 bases and J dropped 0 bases, with 8 bases sitting between them. The CDR3 covers 14 residues. The DNA for the CDR3 is TGTGCCAGCAGTCAGGATTATAGCAATCAGCCCCAGCATTTT. Translation gives CASSQDYSNQPQHF.

The chain's CDR3 is CSATLAGGTTDTQYF. The CDR3 region has the DNA TGCAGTGCAACACTAGCGGGAGGGACCACAGATACGCAGTATTTT. The rearrangement uses TRBV20-1 and TRBJ2-3, with 13 positions matching TRBD2. V shed 6 bases, J shed 2 bases, and the junction held 5 bases outside the gene matches. This CDR3 has 15 amino acids. Germline CDR1 reads DFQATT; CDR2 reads SNEGSKA (reference sequence).

This clonotype was detected many times. The chain employs TRBV20-1 and TRBJ2-1; 9 nucleotides match TRBD2. CDR1 and CDR2 from the germline V gene are DFQATT and SNEGSKA (reference sequence). V lost 0 bases to trimming and J lost 13 bases; unmatched junction nucleotides: 4. There are 12 residues in the CDR3. DNA of the CDR3: TGCAGTGCTAGAGATAAGCTAGCGGGACAGTTCTTC. It specifies CSARDKLAGQFF.

This clonotype was observed at least ten times. The chain employs TRBV27 and TRBJ1-1, with D possibly being TRBD1 (5 bases). Trimming shortened V by 5 bases and J by 0 bases, and 13 bases separated the two germline ends. This CDR3 region has 15 residues. The germline V gene has CDR1 MNHEY and CDR2 SMNVEV (reference sequence). The CDR3 here is CASSPWGGMNTEAFF. CDR3 in DNA: TGTGCCAGCAGTCCCTGGGGGGGTATGAACACTGAAGCTTTCTTT.

This clonotype showed up many times. The chain is built from TRBV19 and TRBJ1-5; tentative D call: TRBD1 (5 bases). The germline V gene encodes CDR1 LNHDA and CDR2 SQIVND (reference sequence). The germline V and J ends were trimmed by 3 bases and 5 bases, with 14 bases remaining between them. This CDR3 comprises 15 residues. CDR3 in amino acids: CASSIVDSPDQPQHF. The CDR3 bases are TGTGCCAGTAGTATCGTTGACAGTCCCGATCAGCCCCAGCATTTT.

Regarding this clonotype: A much larger clonotype is one base distant, so this may be a read error. As the CDR3 is not closed by the conserved phenylalanine or tryptophan, this likely results from a read error. The chain is built from TRBV5-6 and TRBJ1-1, with a possible D match to TRBD1 (5 bases). The germline V and J ends were trimmed by 2 bases and 5 bases, with 13 bases remaining between them. Germline V lookup: CDR1 SGHDT, CDR2 YYEEEE. The CDR3 is made up of 14 amino acids. The CDR3 protein is CASSFGARKTEAFL. The DNA of the CDR3 is TGTGCCAGCAGCTTTGGGGCCCGAAAAACTGAAGCTTTCTTG.

With regard to this clonotype: Since the CDR3 does not end with the conserved phenylalanine or tryptophan, this likely comes from a read error. J is TRBJ1-5 and V is TRBV27; D is perhaps TRBD1 (5 bases). Germline CDR1 is MNHEY and CDR2 is SMNVEV (reference sequence). V dropped 0 bases and J dropped 7 bases, with 10 bases sitting between them. The CDR3 is 14 residues long. The CDR3: CASSLSGVGQPQHL. DNA for the CDR3: TGTGCCAGCAGTTTATCAGGGGTAGGGCAGCCCCAGCATTTG.